This entry lists 27 T cell receptor beta chains sequenced from one sample in a study of T-cell reconstitution after alpha-beta-depleted transplantation in children. Using unique molecular identifiers, the investigators prepared the TCRbeta library. TCRdb re-called the PCR reads with MiXCR, one entry per CDR3 protein. The profile shows just over 350,000 distinct CDR3 sequences, 10% to 15% of them singletons. The material was PBMCs, obtained from the stem cell graft. The receptors shown here come from a human donor who donated a stem cell graft to a child with Fanconi anemia.

V and J are TRBV28 and TRBJ1-5; 9 bases match TRBD1. CDR1 and CDR2 (germline): MDHEN, SYDVKM. CDR3 length equals 16 residues. After removal of 6 bases from V and 3 bases from J, the junction contained 9 bases not matched to a gene. CDR3 in amino acids: CASRKEQGAVNQPQHF. The DNA for the CDR3 is TGTGCCAGCAGAAAAGAACAGGGGGCCGTCAATCAGCCCCAGCATTTT.

This clonotype appeared many times. The chain combines TRBV7-2 with TRBJ1-5; 12 bases match TRBD1. The trim removed 5 bases at V and 6 bases at J, leaving 5 bases unmatched. This CDR3 contains 15 residues. Germline values: CDR1 SGHTA, CDR2 FQGNSA. The CDR3 is CASSAGTGGSQPQHF. Here the CDR3 DNA reads TGTGCCAGCAGCGCAGGGACAGGGGGCAGTCAGCCCCAGCATTTT.

The chain links TRBV19 to TRBJ1-2; a weak D match, TRBD1 (6 bases). Germline V lookup: CDR1 LNHDA, CDR2 SQIVND (reference sequence). V lost 9 bases to trimming and J lost 7 bases, with 21 bases between them. The CDR3 loop spans 14 amino acids. CDR3 residues: CASHTGTTRFGYTF. The CDR3 DNA sequence: TGTGCCAGCCACACCGGGACAACTAGATTTGGCTACACCTTC.

The chain links TRBV11-2 to TRBJ1-5, with TRBD1 as a possible D gene (5 bases). The CDR3 contains 16 residues. Germline CDR1 is SGHAT and CDR2 is FQNNGV. V was cut by 1 base and J by 2 bases, with 12 bases left in between. The CDR3 region has the DNA TGTGCCAGCAGCTTAGGGGGCCCGGAGGGCAATCAGCCCCAGCATTTT. This sequence encodes CASSLGGPEGNQPQHF.

This clonotype has just a few counts. The V call is TRBV6-1, the J call TRBJ2-7; 7 nucleotides match TRBD2. The germline V gene has CDR1 MNHNS and CDR2 SASEGT. CDR3 length: 14 amino acids. V lost 7 bases and J lost 2; bases outside the gene matches: 8. CDR3 coding DNA: TGTGCCAGCAATAACGGGGGGTCTACCTACGAGCAGTACGTC. This translates into CASNNGGSTYEQYV.

This clonotype has only a few counts. V is TRBV30 and J is TRBJ2-5, with TRBD1 identical over 10 bases. Germline trimming cut 2 bases from V and 4 bases from J; bases unmatched to any gene: 4. Per germline, CDR1 GTSNPN and CDR2 SVGIG (reference sequence). The CDR3 spans 14 residues. The CDR3, as DNA: TGTGCCTGGAGTAGGGGACAGGGGATAGAGACCCAGTACTTC. Protein sequence: CAWSRGQGIETQYF.

The genes are TRBV28 and TRBJ2-7; 7 positions match TRBD2. In germline, CDR1 is MDHEN, CDR2 SYDVKM. The CDR3 spans 12 residues. The V and J ends lost 8 bases and 0 bases, in that order; junction bases with no gene match: 1. CDR3 DNA: TGTGCCAGCGGGGGGGACTCCTACGAGCAGTACGTC. This encodes CASGGDSYEQYV.

Ten or more counts support this clonotype. The chain links TRBV27 to TRBJ2-3; 7 nucleotides match TRBD2. V shed 5 bases, J shed 4 bases, and the junction held 12 bases outside the gene matches. The CDR3 has 16 residues. The germline V gene has CDR1 MNHEY and CDR2 SMNVEV (reference sequence). CDR3: CASSLISGPYPDTQYF. Written as DNA, the CDR3 is TGTGCCAGCAGTCTTATTAGCGGGCCGTACCCAGATACGCAGTATTTT.

CDR3 bases: TGCGCCAGCAGCCCCGAGGTAGATACGCAGTATTTT. Its protein is CASSPEVDTQYF. This chain uses TRBV5-1 with TRBJ2-3; D uncertain. V lost 4 bases and J 5 bases, leaving 8 bases between the germline ends. Germline assignment: CDR1 SGHRS and CDR2 YFSETQ. There are 12 residues in the CDR3. The entire variable domain, with the rest obtained from reference TRBV5-1 and TRBJ2-3, is as follows: KAGVTQTPRYLIKTRGQQVTLSCSPISGHRSVSWYQQTPGQGLQFLFEYFSETQRNKGNFPGRFSGRQFSNSRSEMNVSTLELGDSALYLCASSPEVDTQYFGPGTRLTVL.

Ten or more counts support this clonotype. V is TRBV12-3 or TRBV12-4 and J is TRBJ2-1; 10 bases agree with TRBD2. V lost 7 bases and J lost 5; bases outside the gene matches: 5. The CDR3 sequence is 14 residues long. CDR3 sequence: CASKPSGGNNEQFF. CDR3 sequence (DNA): TGTGCCAGCAAACCTAGCGGGGGAAACAATGAGCAGTTCTTC.

This clonotype showed up just a few times. The chain has TRBV4-2 and TRBJ2-1; a possible D gene is TRBD2 (6 bases). Germline CDR1 and CDR2: LGHNA and YNFKEQ. The length of the CDR3 is 15 residues. Trimming left V 6 bases short and J 2 bases short, with 14 bases between. The CDR3 DNA sequence: TGTGCCAGCAGTAAGACGGGGGATCCCTACAATGAGCAGTTCTTC. Its protein is CASSKTGDPYNEQFF.

There are many counts of this clonotype. The chain carries TRBV4-1 and TRBJ2-1; D call uncertain. The CDR3 loop spans 16 amino acids. V was clipped by 3 bases and J by 3 bases, with 15 bases between them. Germline lookup yields CDR1 MGHRA and CDR2 YSYEKL. In DNA form, the CDR3 reads TGCGCCAGCAGCCAGGTGGACCTGGGGTTCTACAATGAGCAGTTCTTC. This translates into CASSQVDLGFYNEQFF.

This clonotype occurred a few times. This rearrangement joins TRBV7-6 to TRBJ1-4; 9 bases match TRBD1. The CDR3 has 15 amino acids. The ends lost 5 bases at V and 4 bases at J; junction bases unmatched: 5. Germline CDR1 and CDR2: SGHVS and FNYEAQ. Written as DNA, the CDR3 is TGTGCCAGCAGCAGTTGGACAGGGGATAATGAAAAACTGTTTTTT. Amino acids: CASSSWTGDNEKLFF.

This clonotype has a handful of counts. The rearrangement joins TRBV18 to TRBJ1-4; D is perhaps TRBD1 (5 bases). CDR3 size: 14 residues. With 1 base removed from V and 8 bases from J, the gap between germline ends came to 11 bases. Germline V CDR1 and CDR2: KGHSH, LQKENI. This CDR3 is CASSPRGTAEKLFF. The CDR3, as DNA: TGTGCCAGCTCACCACGAGGGACGGCGGAAAAACTGTTTTTT. Combining the CDR3 with reference TRBV18 and TRBJ1-4 gives the whole variable domain NAGVMQNPRHLVRRRGQEARLRCSPMKGHSHVYWYRQLPEEGLKFMVYLQKENIIDESGMPKERFSAEFPKEGPSILRIQQVVRGDSAAYFCASSPRGTAEKLFFGSGTQLSVL.

This clonotype has more than one count but fewer than ten. This chain uses TRBV5-1 with TRBJ1-5; a weak D match, TRBD1 (6 bases). Germline CDR1 is SGHRS and CDR2 is YFSETQ. The CDR3 runs 15 residues. V shed 4 bases and J shed 4 bases, with 15 bases lying between them. CDR3 sequence (DNA): TGCGCCAGCAGCCCTGGGGGGGGCTCTAATCAGCCCCAGCATTTT. Protein product: CASSPGGGSNQPQHF.

This clonotype was observed a few times. The J gene is TRBJ2-1, the V gene TRBV6-1; 16 bases align to TRBD2. CDR3 length equals 15 residues. V was pared by 7 bases and J by 9 bases, with 6 bases of the junction left unmatched. CDR1 is MNHNS and CDR2 is SASEGT in the germline V gene. CDR3 DNA: TGTGCCAGCACCCTCGGGACTAGCGGGGGGGCTGAGCAGTTCTTC. Translating it yields CASTLGTSGGAEQFF.

The chain joins TRBV20-1 to TRBJ1-2; unclear D gene. The CDR3 spans 8 residues. CDR1 is DFQATT and CDR2 is SNEGSKA in the germline V gene (reference sequence). Written as DNA, the CDR3 is TGCAGGGAGCATGGCTACACCTTC. This encodes CREHGYTF.

This clonotype was counted at least ten times. This chain connects TRBV5-1 to TRBJ2-3, with TRBD1 as a possible D gene (6 bases). V was shortened by 6 bases and J by 0 bases, with 17 bases between the two germline ends. Germline lookup yields CDR1 SGHRS and CDR2 YFSETQ. The CDR3 runs 16 residues. This chain's CDR3 is CASTRTARTSTDTQYF. The CDR3 nucleotides are TGCGCCAGCACCCGGACAGCTAGGACTAGCACAGATACGCAGTATTTT. Using reference TRBV5-1 and TRBJ2-3 for the parts outside the CDR3, the full variable domain is KAGVTQTPRYLIKTRGQQVTLSCSPISGHRSVSWYQQTPGQGLQFLFEYFSETQRNKGNFPGRFSGRQFSNSRSEMNVSTLELGDSALYLCASTRTARTSTDTQYFGPGTRLTVL.

This clonotype has just a few counts. The J gene is TRBJ2-1, the V gene TRBV6-2 or TRBV6-3, with D possibly TRBD1 on 5 matching bases. Trimming took off 5 bases at V and 2 bases at J, with 13 bases between the two ends. This CDR3 has 15 amino acids. CDR1 and CDR2 (germline): MNHEY, SVGEGT. The CDR3 DNA sequence: TGTGCCAGCAGTCCAGGGTACCCTACCTACAATGAGCAGTTCTTC. Amino acids: CASSPGYPTYNEQFF.

CDR3 nucleotide sequence: TGCAGTGCTAGGGATCCCCGAGGGATCAGGACTAACTATGGCTACACCTTC. Translated: CSARDPRGIRTNYGYTF. V and J are TRBV20-1 and TRBJ1-2; D gene ambiguous. CDR3 length: 17 amino acids. Germline lookup yields CDR1 DFQATT and CDR2 SNEGSKA (reference sequence). V was clipped by 3 bases and J by 0 bases, with 20 bases between them.

This clonotype has at least ten counts. The V and J genes are TRBV29-1 and TRBJ2-1; D gene uncertain. The CDR3 has 13 residues. CDR1 is SQVTM, CDR2 ANQGSEA, per germline. The V and J ends lost 3 bases and 12 bases respectively, with 18 bases between them. CDR3 region: CSVDGLLRPGQFF. The CDR3 DNA reads as TGCAGCGTTGACGGTCTTCTACGCCCGGGGCAGTTCTTC.

This clonotype has ten or more counts. The chain carries TRBV12-3 or TRBV12-4 and TRBJ2-7; D is possibly TRBD2 (6 bases). The CDR3 consists of 13 residues. The V end lost 3 bases, the J end lost 6 bases, and 12 bases lay between the germline ends. The DNA of the CDR3 is TGTGCCAGCAGTTTTTTGGAGGGTTCCGAGCAGTACGTC. Protein product: CASSFLEGSEQYV.

V and J are TRBV7-9 and TRBJ1-1, with D tentatively TRBD1 (5 bases). Trimming removed 6 bases at V and 11 bases at J, with 19 bases between. From germline, CDR1 is SEHNR and CDR2 FQNEAQ (reference sequence). The CDR3 totals 13 residues. The CDR3 spells CASRREGLGDAFF. The CDR3 DNA follows: TGTGCCAGCAGGAGAGAGGGTCTGGGGGACGCTTTCTTT.

This clonotype has only a few counts. The rearrangement links TRBV6-2 or TRBV6-3 to TRBJ2-7; 8 bases are a match to TRBD1. The CDR3 extends over 14 amino acids. Germline values: CDR1 MNHEY, CDR2 SVGEGT. The ends lost 10 bases at V and 1 base at J; junction bases unmatched: 9. In DNA, the CDR3 is TGTGCCACCGAGATAACAGGGGGTTCCTACGAGCAGTACTTC. Amino acids: CATEITGGSYEQYF.

This clonotype was counted ten times or more. The J gene is TRBJ2-2, the V gene TRBV29-1; D remains unclear. The CDR3 covers 12 residues. The V end lost 4 bases, the J end lost 3 bases, and 6 bases lay between the germline ends. Germline V gene sequence: CDR1 SQVTM, CDR2 ANQGSEA. The CDR3: CSVVPDTGELFF. The CDR3 bases are TGCAGCGTTGTCCCGGACACCGGGGAGCTGTTTTTT.

This chain connects TRBV25-1 to TRBJ1-1; D call uncertain. The germline gives CDR1 MGHDK, CDR2 SYGVNS. The CDR3 spans 12 residues. Between the trimmed V and J ends, which lost 7 bases and 6 bases, there was a span of 12 bases. CDR3 nucleotide sequence: TGTGCCAGCACGGGTGTGATAGCTGAAGCTTTCTTT. Translation gives CASTGVIAEAFF.

The sample holds a few counts of this clonotype. The rearrangement links TRBV6-1 to TRBJ1-3; D uncertain. The CDR3 contains 16 residues. V was trimmed by 2 bases and J by 1 base, leaving 12 bases between them. Germline CDR1 reads MNHNS; CDR2 reads SASEGT. CDR3 loop: CASSERPPGSGNTIYF. The CDR3 nucleotides are TGTGCCAGCAGTGAACGCCCGCCGGGGTCTGGAAACACCATATATTTT.